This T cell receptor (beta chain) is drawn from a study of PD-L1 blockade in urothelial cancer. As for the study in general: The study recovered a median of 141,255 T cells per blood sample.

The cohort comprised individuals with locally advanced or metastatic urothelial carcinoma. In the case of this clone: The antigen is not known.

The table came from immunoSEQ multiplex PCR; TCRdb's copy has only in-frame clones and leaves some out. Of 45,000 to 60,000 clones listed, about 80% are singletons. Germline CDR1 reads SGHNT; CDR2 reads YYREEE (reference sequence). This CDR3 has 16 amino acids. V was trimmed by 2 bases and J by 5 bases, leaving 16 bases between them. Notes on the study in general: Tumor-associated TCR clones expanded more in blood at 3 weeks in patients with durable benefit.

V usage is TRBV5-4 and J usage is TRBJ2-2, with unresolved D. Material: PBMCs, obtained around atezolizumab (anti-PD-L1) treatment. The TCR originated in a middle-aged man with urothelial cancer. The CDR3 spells CASSLLGTAFTGELFF. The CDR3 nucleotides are TGTGCCAGCAGCTTACTTGGAACAGCATTTACCGGGGAGCTGTTTTTT.